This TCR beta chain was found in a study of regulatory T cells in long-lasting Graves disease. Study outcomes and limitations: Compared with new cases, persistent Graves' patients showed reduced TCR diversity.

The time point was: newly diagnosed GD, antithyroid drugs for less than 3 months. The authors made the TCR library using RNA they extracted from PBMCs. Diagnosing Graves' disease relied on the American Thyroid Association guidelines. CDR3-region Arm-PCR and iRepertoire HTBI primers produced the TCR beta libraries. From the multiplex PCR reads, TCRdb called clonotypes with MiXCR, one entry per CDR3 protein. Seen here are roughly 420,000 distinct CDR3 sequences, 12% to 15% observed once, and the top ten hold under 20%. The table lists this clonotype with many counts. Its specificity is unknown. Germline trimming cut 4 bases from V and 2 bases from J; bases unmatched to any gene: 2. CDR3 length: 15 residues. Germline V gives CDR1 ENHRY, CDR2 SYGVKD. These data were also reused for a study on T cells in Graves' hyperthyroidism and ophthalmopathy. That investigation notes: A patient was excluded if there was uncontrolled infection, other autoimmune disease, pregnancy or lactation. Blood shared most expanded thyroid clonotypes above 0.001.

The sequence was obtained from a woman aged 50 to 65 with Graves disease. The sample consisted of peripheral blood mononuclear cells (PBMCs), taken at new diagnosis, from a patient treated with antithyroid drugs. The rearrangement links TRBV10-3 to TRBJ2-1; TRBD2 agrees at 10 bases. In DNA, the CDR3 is TGTGCCATCAGTGGTGGACTAGCGGCCTACAATGAGCAGTTCTTC. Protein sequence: CAISGGLAAYNEQFF.